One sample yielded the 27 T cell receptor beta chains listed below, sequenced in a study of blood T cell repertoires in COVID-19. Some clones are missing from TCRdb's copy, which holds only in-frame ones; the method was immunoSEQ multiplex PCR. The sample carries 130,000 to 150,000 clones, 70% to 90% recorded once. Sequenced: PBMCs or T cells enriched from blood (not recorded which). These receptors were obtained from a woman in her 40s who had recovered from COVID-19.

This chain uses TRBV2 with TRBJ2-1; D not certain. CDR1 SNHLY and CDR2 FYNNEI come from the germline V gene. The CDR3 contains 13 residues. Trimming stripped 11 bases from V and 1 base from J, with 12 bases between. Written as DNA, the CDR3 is TGTGCCTCTGCTACGGTTTCCTACAATGAGCAGTTCTTC. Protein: CASATVSYNEQFF.

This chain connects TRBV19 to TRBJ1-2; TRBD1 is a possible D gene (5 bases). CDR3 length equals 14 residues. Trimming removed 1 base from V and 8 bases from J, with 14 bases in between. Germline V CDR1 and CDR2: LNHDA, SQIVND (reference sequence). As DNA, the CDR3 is TGTGCCAGTAGTATAGGCGGGGCTGGAAGGGGCTACACCTTC. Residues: CASSIGGAGRGYTF.

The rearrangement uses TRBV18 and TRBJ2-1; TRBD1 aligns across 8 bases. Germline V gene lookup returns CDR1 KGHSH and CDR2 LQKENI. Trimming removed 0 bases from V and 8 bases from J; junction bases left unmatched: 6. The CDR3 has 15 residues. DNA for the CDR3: TGTGCCAGCTCACCACCGGGACAGGAGTTGCATGAGCAGTTCTTC. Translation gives CASSPPGQELHEQFF.

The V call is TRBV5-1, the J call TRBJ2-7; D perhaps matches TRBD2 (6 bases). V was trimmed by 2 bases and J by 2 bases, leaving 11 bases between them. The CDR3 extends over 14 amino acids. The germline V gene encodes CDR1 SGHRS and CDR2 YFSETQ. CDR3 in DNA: TGCGCCAGCAGCTTAGGGGAGGTTACCTACGAGCAGTACTTC. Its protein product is CASSLGEVTYEQYF.

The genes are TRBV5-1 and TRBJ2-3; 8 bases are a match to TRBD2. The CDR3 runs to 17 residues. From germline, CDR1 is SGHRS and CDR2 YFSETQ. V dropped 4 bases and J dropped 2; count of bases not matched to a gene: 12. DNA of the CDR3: TGCGCCAGCAGCCGGCTGGGCGGGGGGCCCGACACAGATACGCAGTATTTT. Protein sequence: CASSRLGGGPDTDTQYF.

The CDR3 coding sequence is TGTGCCAGCAGTGAAGCCTTTACAGGGTCGGAAGCTTTCTTT. As protein: CASSEAFTGSEAFF. J is TRBJ1-1 and V is TRBV6-1, with a possible D match to TRBD1 (6 bases). The germline V and J ends were trimmed by 0 bases and 8 bases, with 13 bases remaining between them. CDR1 MNHNS and CDR2 SASEGT come from the germline V gene. The CDR3 has 14 amino acids.

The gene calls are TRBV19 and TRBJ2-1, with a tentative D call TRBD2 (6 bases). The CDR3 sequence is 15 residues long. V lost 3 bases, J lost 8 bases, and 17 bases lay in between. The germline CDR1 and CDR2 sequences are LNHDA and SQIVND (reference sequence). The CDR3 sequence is CASSIFPGGADEQFF. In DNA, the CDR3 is TGTGCCAGTAGTATCTTTCCAGGAGGGGCGGATGAGCAGTTCTTC.

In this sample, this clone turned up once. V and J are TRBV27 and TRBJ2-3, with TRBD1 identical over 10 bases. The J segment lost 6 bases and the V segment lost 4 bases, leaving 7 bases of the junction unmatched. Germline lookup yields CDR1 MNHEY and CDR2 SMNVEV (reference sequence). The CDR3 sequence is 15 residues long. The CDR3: CASSSRQGADDTQYF. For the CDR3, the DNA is TGTGCCAGCAGTTCAAGACAGGGGGCTGACGATACGCAGTATTTT.

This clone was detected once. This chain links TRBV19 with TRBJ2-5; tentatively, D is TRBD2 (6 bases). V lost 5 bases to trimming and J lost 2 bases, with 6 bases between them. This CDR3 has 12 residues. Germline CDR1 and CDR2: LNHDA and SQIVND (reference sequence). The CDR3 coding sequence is TGTGCCAGTAGTGGGGGGCAAGAGACCCAGTACTTC. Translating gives CASSGGQETQYF.

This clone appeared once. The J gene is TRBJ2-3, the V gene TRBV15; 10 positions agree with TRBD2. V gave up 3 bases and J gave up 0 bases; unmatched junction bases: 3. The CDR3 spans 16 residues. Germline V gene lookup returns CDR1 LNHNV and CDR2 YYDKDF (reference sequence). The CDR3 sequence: CATSRGTSASTDTQYF. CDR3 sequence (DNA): TGTGCCACCAGCAGGGGGACTAGCGCTAGCACAGATACGCAGTATTTT.

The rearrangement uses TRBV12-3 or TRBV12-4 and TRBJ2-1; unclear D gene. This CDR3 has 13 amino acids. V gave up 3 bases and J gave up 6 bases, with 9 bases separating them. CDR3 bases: TGTGCCAGCAGTTTCCGGGTCCTCAATGAGCAGTTCTTC. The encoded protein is CASSFRVLNEQFF.

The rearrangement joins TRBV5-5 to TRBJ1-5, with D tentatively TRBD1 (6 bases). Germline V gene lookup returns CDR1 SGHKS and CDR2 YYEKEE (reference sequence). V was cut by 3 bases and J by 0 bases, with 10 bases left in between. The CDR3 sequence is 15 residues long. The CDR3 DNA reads TGTGCCAGCAGCTGGACAGCCCATAGCAATCAGCCCCAGCATTTT. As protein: CASSWTAHSNQPQHF.

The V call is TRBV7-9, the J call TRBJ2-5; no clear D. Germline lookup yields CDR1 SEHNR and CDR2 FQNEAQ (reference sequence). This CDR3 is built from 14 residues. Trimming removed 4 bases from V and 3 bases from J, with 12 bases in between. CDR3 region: CASSSATEEETQYF. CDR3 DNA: TGTGCCAGCAGCTCCGCGACTGAGGAAGAGACCCAGTACTTC.

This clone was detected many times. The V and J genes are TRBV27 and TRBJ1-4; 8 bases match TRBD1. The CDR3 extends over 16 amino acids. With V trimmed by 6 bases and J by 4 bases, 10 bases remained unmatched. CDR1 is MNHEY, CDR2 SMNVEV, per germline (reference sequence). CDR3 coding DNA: TGTGCCAGCAGCCGAGCGCTGGACAGGGTTAATGAAAAACTGTTTTTT. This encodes CASSRALDRVNEKLFF.

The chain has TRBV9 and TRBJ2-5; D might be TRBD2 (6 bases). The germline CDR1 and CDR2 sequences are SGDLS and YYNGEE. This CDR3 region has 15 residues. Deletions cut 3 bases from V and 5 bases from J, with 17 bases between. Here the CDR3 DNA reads TGTGCCAGCAGCGGAAGACTAGAGTTAGGGGAGACCCAGTACTTC. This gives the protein CASSGRLELGETQYF.

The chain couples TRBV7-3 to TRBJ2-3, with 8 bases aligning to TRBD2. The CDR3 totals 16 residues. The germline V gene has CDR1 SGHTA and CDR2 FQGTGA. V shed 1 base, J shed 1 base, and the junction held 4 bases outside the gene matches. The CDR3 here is CASSLNPGGGTDTQYF. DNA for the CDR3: TGTGCCAGCAGCTTAAATCCGGGAGGGGGCACAGATACGCAGTATTTT.

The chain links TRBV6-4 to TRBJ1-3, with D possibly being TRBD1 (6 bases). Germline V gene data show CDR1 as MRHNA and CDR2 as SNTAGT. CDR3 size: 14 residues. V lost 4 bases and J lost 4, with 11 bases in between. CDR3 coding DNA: TGTGCCAGCAGTGTACAGGGTTCCGGAAACACCATATATTTT. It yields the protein CASSVQGSGNTIYF.

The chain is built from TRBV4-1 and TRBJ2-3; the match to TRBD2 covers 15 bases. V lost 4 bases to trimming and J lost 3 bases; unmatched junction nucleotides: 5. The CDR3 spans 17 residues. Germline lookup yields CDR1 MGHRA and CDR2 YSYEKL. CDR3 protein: CASSLGLAGGKTDTQYF. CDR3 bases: TGCGCCAGCAGCCTCGGACTAGCGGGAGGGAAAACAGATACGCAGTATTTT.

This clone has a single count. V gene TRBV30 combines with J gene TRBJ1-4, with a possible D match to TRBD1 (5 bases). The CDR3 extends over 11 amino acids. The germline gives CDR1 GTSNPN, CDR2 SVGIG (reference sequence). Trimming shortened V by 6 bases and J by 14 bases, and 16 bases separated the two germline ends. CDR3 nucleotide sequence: TGTGCCTGCCAAAGTACAGGATGGCTGTTTTTT. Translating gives CACQSTGWLFF.

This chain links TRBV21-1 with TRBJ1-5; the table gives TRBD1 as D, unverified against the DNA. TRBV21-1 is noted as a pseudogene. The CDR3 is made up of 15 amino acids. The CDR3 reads CASRLQGNRDQPQHF. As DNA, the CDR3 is TGTGCCAGCAGGTTACAGGGGAATAGGGATCAGCCCCAGCATTTT.

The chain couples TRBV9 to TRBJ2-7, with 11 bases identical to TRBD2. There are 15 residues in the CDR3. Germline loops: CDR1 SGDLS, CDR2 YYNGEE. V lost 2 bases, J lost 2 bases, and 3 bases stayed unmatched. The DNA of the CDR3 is TGTGCCAGCAGCGTGGGACTAGCGGAGACCTACGAGCAGTACTTC. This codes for CASSVGLAETYEQYF.

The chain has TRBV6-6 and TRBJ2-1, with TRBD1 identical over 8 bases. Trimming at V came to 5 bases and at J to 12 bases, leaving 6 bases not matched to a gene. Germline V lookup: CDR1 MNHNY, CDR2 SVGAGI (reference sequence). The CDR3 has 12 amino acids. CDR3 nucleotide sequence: TGTGCCAGCAGTCCTGGAGGACAGGGGCAGTTCTTC. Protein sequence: CASSPGGQGQFF.

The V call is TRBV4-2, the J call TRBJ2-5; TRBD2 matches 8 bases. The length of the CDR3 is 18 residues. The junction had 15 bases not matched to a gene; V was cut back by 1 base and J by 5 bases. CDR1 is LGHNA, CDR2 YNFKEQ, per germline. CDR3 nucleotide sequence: TGTGCCAGCAGCCAAGGTACAACCCGCCGACTAGCGCGTGAGACCCAGTACTTC. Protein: CASSQGTTRRLARETQYF.

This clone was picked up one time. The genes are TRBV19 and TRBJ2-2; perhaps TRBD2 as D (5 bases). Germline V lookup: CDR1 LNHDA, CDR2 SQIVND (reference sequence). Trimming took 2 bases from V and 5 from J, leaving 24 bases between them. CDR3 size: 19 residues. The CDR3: CASSIRPPRTSTGTGELFF. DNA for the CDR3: TGTGCCAGTAGTATACGGCCTCCGCGCACCTCAACGGGGACCGGGGAGCTGTTTTTT.

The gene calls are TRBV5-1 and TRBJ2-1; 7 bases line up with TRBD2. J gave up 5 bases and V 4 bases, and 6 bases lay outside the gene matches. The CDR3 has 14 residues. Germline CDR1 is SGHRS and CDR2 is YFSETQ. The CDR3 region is CASSPPGGHNEQFF. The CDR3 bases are TGCGCCAGCAGCCCACCGGGGGGTCACAATGAGCAGTTCTTC. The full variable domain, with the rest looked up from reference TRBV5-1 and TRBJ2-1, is KAGVTQTPRYLIKTRGQQVTLSCSPISGHRSVSWYQQTPGQGLQFLFEYFSETQRNKGNFPGRFSGRQFSNSRSEMNVSTLELGDSALYLCASSPPGGHNEQFFGPGTRLTVL.

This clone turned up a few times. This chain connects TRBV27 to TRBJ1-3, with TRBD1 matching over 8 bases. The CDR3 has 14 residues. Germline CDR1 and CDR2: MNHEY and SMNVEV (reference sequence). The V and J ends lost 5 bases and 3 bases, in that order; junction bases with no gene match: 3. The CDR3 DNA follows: TGTGCCAGCAGTGCCGACAGGGGTGGAAACACCATATATTTT. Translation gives CASSADRGGNTIYF.

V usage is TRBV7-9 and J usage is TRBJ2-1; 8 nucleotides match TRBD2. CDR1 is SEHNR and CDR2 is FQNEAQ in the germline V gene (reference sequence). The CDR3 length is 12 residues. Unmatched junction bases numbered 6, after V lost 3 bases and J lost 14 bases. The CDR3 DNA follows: TGTGCCAGCAGCTTCTCGGGAGGGCTCAAGTTCTTC. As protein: CASSFSGGLKFF.